The next 9 T cell receptor beta chains were all read from a single sample in a study of CD8+ T cells in alopecia areata. The treatment was: oral pan-JAK inhibitor, 5-10 mg twice daily. It was cDNA, reverse transcribed from extracted RNA, that served as the sequencing template. Here immunoSEQ multiplex PCR was the method, and the copy in TCRdb shows in-frame clones only, minus some. This table has under 150,000 clones, roughly four fifths appearing once. The sample in question was CD8+ T cells sorted from blood, obtained at week 4, from a patient treated with tofacitinib. These TCRs come from a human donor with alopecia areata.

This chain uses TRBV6-5 with TRBJ1-2; D is perhaps TRBD1 (6 bases). CDR1 and CDR2 (germline): MNHEY, SVGAGI. The V end was cut by 0 bases, the J end by 3 bases, with 14 bases between. The CDR3 spans 16 residues. The CDR3: CASSYSSGTSDYGYTF. The CDR3 DNA reads as TGTGCCAGCAGTTACTCGAGCGGGACAAGCGACTATGGCTACACCTTC.

V is TRBV5-1 and J is TRBJ1-1; D might be TRBD1 (6 bases). CDR3 length: 13 amino acids. Germline assignment: CDR1 SGHRS and CDR2 YFSETQ. V was clipped by 3 bases and J by 5 bases, with 11 bases between them. CDR3 in amino acids: CASSYTGRTEAFF. CDR3 sequence (DNA): TGCGCCAGCAGCTACACAGGGAGAACTGAAGCTTTCTTT.

The chain recombines TRBV5-1 with TRBJ2-1; 9 positions agree with TRBD2. The length of the CDR3 is 13 residues. V shed 3 bases, J shed 10 bases, and the junction held 5 bases outside the gene matches. The germline V gene encodes CDR1 SGHRS and CDR2 YFSETQ. The CDR3 DNA reads as TGCGCCAGCAGCTCGAAAGGACTAGCGGAGCAGTTCTTC. Translation: CASSSKGLAEQFF. Looking up the rest from reference TRBV5-1 and TRBJ2-1 gives the full variable domain: KAGVTQTPRYLIKTRGQQVTLSCSPISGHRSVSWYQQTPGQGLQFLFEYFSETQRNKGNFPGRFSGRQFSNSRSEMNVSTLELGDSALYLCASSSKGLAEQFFGPGTRLTVL.

The rearrangement joins TRBV6-5 to TRBJ2-3; D gene ambiguous. The CDR3 totals 14 residues. Between the trimmed V and J ends, which lost 7 bases and 1 base, there was a span of 12 bases. Germline V gene lookup returns CDR1 MNHEY and CDR2 SVGAGI. The CDR3 loop is CASTPAVGTDTQYF. The CDR3 DNA sequence: TGTGCCAGCACCCCGGCAGTAGGCACAGATACGCAGTATTTT.

A remark on this clone: The germline gene is not matched at one end of the junction; a read error may be the cause. The rearrangement uses TRBV7-7 and TRBJ2-5, with D possibly TRBD1 on 6 matching bases. Germline CDR1 and CDR2: SSHAT and FNYEAQ (reference sequence). This CDR3 has 14 residues. Written as DNA, the CDR3 is TGTGCTAGCAGCTCCACAGGGACACAAGAGACCCAGTACTTC. Translation: CASSSTGTQETQYF.

The rearrangement links TRBV4-1 to TRBJ1-6, with D unresolved. The germline V and J ends were trimmed by 1 base and 7 bases, with 2 bases remaining between them. The CDR3 runs 12 residues. The germline gives CDR1 MGHRA, CDR2 YSYEKL. In DNA form, the CDR3 reads TGCGCCAGCAGCCAAGTGAATTCACCCCTCCACTTT. It yields the protein CASSQVNSPLHF.

This rearrangement joins TRBV7-9 to TRBJ2-2, with 7 bases matching TRBD1. The germline gives CDR1 SEHNR, CDR2 FQNEAQ (reference sequence). The ends lost 3 bases at V and 6 bases at J; junction bases unmatched: 7. The CDR3 length is 15 residues. The CDR3 loop is CASSFLTGSAGELFF. In nucleotides, the CDR3 is TGTGCCAGCAGCTTCTTGACAGGGTCGGCCGGGGAGCTGTTTTTT.

This chain links TRBV29-1 with TRBJ2-3, with TRBD1 matching 8 bases. V shed 7 bases and J 1 base; nucleotides not matched to a gene: 10. CDR1 and CDR2 (germline): SQVTM, ANQGSEA. There are 15 residues in the CDR3. As DNA, the CDR3 is TGCAGCGCCGCAGGACAGGACAGGGGCACAGATACGCAGTATTTT. Translation: CSAAGQDRGTDTQYF.

The chain links TRBV30 to TRBJ2-7, with 11 positions matching TRBD1. V lost 1 base and J lost 2; bases outside the gene matches: 10. The CDR3 totals 17 residues. Germline CDR1 is GTSNPN and CDR2 is SVGIG (reference sequence). CDR3 coding DNA: TGTGCCTGGAGTGCCCCGGGACAGGGGGATCCCGCCTACGAGCAGTACTTC. Its protein is CAWSAPGQGDPAYEQYF.